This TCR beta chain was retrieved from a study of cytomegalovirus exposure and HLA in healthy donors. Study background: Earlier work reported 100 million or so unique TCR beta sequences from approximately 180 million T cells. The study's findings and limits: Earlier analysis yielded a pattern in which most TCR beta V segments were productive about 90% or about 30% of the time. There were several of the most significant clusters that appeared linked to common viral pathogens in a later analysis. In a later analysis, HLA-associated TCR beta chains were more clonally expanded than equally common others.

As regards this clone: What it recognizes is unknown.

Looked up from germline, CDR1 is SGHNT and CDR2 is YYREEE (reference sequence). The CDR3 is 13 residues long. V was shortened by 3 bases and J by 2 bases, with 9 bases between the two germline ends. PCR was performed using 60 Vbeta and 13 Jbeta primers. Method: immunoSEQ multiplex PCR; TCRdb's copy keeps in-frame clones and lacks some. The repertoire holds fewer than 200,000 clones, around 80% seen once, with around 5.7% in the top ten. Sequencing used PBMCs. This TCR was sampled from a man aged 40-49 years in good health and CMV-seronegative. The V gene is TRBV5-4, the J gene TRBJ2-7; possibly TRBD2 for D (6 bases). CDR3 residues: CASSSGGAYEQYF. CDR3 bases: TGTGCCAGCAGCTCCGGGGGAGCCTACGAGCAGTACTTC.